This note documents a single TCR beta chain sequence. Attachment of unique molecular identifiers to individual cDNA molecules was performed in the library. TCRdb used MiXCR to reprocess the RACE reads, holding one entry per CDR3 protein. The data hold about 40,000 distinct CDR3 sequences, with about 3% observed a single time. The data belong to a study of human T cells and chemical hapten exposure. Specified time point: patch test 2, 6 weeks after DPC sensitization. Treatment: therapeutic diphenylcyclopropenone sensitization with weekly scalp DPC. The specimen comprised whole blood, sampled in connection with sensitization to the hapten diphenylcyclopropenone (DPC). This sequence was found in a man aged 35 to 55 with alopecia areata. Some clones in this sample may be carry-over from other donors' samples.

The DNA for the CDR3 is TGTGCCATCAGTGAGGGACTAGCGGGAGGGCACGAGCAGTACTTC. It translates to CAISEGLAGGHEQYF. This chain uses TRBV10-3 with TRBJ2-7; TRBD2 matches 15 bases. This CDR3 is built from 15 residues. The V gene end was trimmed by 2 bases and the J gene end by 5 bases; junction bases not matched to a gene: 1. Germline CDR1 ENHRY, CDR2 SYGVKD.